The sequence of this T cell receptor beta chain was determined in a study of blood T cell repertoires in COVID-19. The overall study: Acute and convalescent COVID-19 specimens originated in the United States, Italy and Spain. From T cells, B-cell-depleted T cells, or PBMCs came the material, which was cDNA or gDNA.

By its share, this clone is medium-sized (0.01 to 0.1%). Authors' analysis steps: Scientists estimated how many nucleated cells there were by amplifying reference gene primers. Assay used: immunoSEQ multiplex PCR; TCRdb lists only in-frame clones, some missing. The V and J calls and the clone size are those of that table, but D and trimming were determined from the DNA. The table includes 60,000 to 85,000 clones, 65% to 85% detected once. Sequenced input: peripheral blood. This clonotype was sampled from a woman aged 60-70 years with acute or convalescent COVID-19.

The CDR3 DNA reads TGTGCCAGCAGACCAGCCTCAGGGCCCCATGGCTACACCTTC. Translated: CASRPASGPHGYTF. This chain links TRBV11-1 with TRBJ1-2; weak D call: TRBD1 (5 bases). From germline, CDR1 is SGHAT and CDR2 FQDESV (reference sequence). V was clipped by 6 bases and J by 6 bases, with 17 bases between them. The CDR3 is made up of 14 amino acids.